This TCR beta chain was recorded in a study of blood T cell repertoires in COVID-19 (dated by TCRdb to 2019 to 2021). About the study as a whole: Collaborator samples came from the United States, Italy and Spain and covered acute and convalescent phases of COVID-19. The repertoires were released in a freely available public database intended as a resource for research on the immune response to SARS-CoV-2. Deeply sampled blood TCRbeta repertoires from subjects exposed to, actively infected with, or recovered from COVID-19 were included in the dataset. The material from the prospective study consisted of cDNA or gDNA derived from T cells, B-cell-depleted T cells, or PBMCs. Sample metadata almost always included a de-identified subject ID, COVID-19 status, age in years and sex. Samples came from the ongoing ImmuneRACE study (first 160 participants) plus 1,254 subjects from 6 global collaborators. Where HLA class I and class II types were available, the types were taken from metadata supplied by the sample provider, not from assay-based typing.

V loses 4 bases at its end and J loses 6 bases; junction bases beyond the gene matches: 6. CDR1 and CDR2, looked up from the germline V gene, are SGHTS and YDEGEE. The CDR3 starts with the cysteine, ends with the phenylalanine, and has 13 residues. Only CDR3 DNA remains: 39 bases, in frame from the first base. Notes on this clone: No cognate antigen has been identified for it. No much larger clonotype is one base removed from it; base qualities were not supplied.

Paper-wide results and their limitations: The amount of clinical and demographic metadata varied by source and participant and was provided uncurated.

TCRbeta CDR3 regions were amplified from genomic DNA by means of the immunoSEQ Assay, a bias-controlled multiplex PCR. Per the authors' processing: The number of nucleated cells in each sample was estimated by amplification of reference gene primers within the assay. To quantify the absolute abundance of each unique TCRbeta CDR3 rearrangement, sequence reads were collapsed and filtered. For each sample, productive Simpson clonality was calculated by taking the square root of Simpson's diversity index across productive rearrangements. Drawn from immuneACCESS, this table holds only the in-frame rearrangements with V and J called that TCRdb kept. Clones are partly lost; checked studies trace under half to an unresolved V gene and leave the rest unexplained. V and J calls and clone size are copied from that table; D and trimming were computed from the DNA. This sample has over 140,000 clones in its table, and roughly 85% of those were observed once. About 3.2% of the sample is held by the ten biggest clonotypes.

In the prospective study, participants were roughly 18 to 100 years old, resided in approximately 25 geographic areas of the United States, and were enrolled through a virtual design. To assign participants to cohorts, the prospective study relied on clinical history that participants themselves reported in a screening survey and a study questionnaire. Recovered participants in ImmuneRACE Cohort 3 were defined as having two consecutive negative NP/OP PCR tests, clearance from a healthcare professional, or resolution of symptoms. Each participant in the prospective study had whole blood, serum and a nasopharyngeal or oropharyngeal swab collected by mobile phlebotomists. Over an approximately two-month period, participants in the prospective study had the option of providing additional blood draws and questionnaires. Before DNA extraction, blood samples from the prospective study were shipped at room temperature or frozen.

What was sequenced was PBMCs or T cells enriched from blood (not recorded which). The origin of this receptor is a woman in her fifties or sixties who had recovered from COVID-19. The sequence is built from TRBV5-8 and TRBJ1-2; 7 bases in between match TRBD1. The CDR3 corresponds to CASSLDRVHGYTF. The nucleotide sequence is TGTGCCAGCAGCCTTGACAGGGTCCATGGCTACACCTTC.